This TCR beta chain was recorded in a study of T cell repertoires in cytomegalovirus infection. Overall study: As its CMV epitopes, the study selected recently identified HLA-C-restricted and well-studied HLA-B-restricted targets. It was the public TCR beta signatures that indicated both CMV infection and matching HLA type. Study-wide results and caveats: There were HLA-C-restricted CMV-specific TCR beta clonotypes dominating the ex vivo response.

This clonotype turned up a few times. Its antigen is still unknown. Using its own MiXCR run on the reads, TCRdb lists one record per CDR3 protein. The sample yields approximately 300,000 distinct CDR3 sequences, under 35% seen once. The V end lost 1 base, the J end lost 4 bases, and 10 bases lay between the germline ends. CDR3 length: 14 amino acids. Per the germline V gene, CDR1 is SGHVS and CDR2 is FNYEAQ. The rearrangement uses TRBV7-6 and TRBJ2-5, with D uncertain. The starting material was cultured PBMCs, obtained from culture after CMV antigen stimulation. The source is a human donor in good health (CMV status not recorded). Some clones in this sample may be carry-over from other donors' samples. The CDR3 region has the DNA TGTGCCAGCAGCTTAGGCCCCTATGGAGAGACCCAGTACTTC. This gives the protein CASSLGPYGETQYF. The complete variable domain, with remaining parts taken from reference TRBV7-6 and TRBJ2-5, reads GAGVSQSPRYKVTKRGQDVALRCDPISGHVSLYWYRQALGQGPEFLTYFNYEAQQDKSGLPNDRFSAERPEGSISTLTIQRTEQRDSAMYRCASSLGPYGETQYFGPGTRLLVL.